One and the same sample provided the 31 T cell receptor beta chains below, sequenced in a study of CD8 T cells in Susac syndrome. It was with random hexamers that 0.5 to 1 ug RNA was reverse transcribed. TCRdb ran MiXCR on the immunoSEQ multiplex PCR reads and lists one entry per CDR3 protein. The table lists 300,000 to 350,000 distinct CDR3 sequences, about 91% of them singletons. The source material was CD4+ T cells from PBMCs. The receptor source for this set is a human donor with multiple sclerosis.

This chain uses TRBV6-5 with TRBJ2-2, with 7 bases identical to TRBD1. The CDR3 extends over 14 amino acids. V shed 10 bases, J shed 4 bases, and the junction held 9 bases outside the gene matches. CDR1 MNHEY and CDR2 SVGAGI come from the germline V gene. The CDR3 here is CATLRDRRTGELFF. For the CDR3, the DNA is TGTGCCACCCTCCGGGACAGACGCACCGGGGAGCTGTTTTTT.

The chain is built from TRBV24-1 and TRBJ2-6, with D maybe TRBD1 (6 bases). Germline lookup yields CDR1 KGHDR and CDR2 SFDVKD. This CDR3 is built from 16 residues. Trimming took off 4 bases at V and 1 base at J, with 10 bases between the two ends. The CDR3 DNA reads TGTGCCACCAGTGACCCCGGGACATCTGGGGCCAACGTCCTGACTTTC. Translated, it gives CATSDPGTSGANVLTF.

The chain joins TRBV3-1 to TRBJ1-5; D remains ambiguous. The CDR3 is 14 residues long. Germline loops: CDR1 LGHDT, CDR2 YNNKEL (reference sequence). V lost 1 base and J 7 bases, leaving 11 bases between the germline ends. The CDR3 sequence is CASSQGASGQPQHF. CDR3 nucleotide sequence: TGTGCCAGCAGCCAAGGGGCGTCGGGCCAGCCCCAGCATTTT.

The chain joins TRBV3-1 to TRBJ2-7; the match to TRBD1 covers 7 bases. J lost 3 bases, V lost 4 bases, and 12 bases had no gene match. Per germline, CDR1 LGHDT and CDR2 YNNKEL (reference sequence). The CDR3 is made up of 16 amino acids. CDR3 region: CASSPTSDRESYEQYF. The DNA of the CDR3 is TGTGCCAGCAGCCCCACCTCCGACAGGGAGAGCTACGAGCAGTACTTC.

The chain combines TRBV10-3 with TRBJ2-3, with 10 bases fitting TRBD1. This CDR3 is built from 15 residues. Germline values: CDR1 ENHRY, CDR2 SYGVKD. V lost 6 bases, J lost 6 bases, and 9 bases stayed unmatched. The CDR3 spells CAISGVGTGVDTQYF. In DNA, the CDR3 is TGTGCCATCAGCGGAGTAGGGACAGGGGTCGATACGCAGTATTTT.

The chain is built from TRBV7-9 and TRBJ1-6, with D tentatively TRBD1 (5 bases). V was trimmed by 4 bases and J by 6 bases, leaving 16 bases between them. The V gene's germline CDR1 is SEHNR and CDR2 FQNEAQ (reference sequence). This CDR3 has 16 residues. The CDR3 DNA sequence: TGTGCCAGCAGCTACTCCCCAGGGCAGTCTAATTCACCCCTCCACTTT. This encodes CASSYSPGQSNSPLHF.

V usage is TRBV12-1 and J usage is TRBJ2-7; the table's D call, TRBD1, was not checked against the DNA. TRBV12-1 is a pseudogene segment. CDR3 size: 16 residues. The CDR3 is CASSPQDLLRTYEQYF. CDR3 nucleotides: TGTGCCAGCAGCCCCCAGGACCTCTTAAGGACCTACGAGCAGTACTTC.

The chain combines TRBV7-2 with TRBJ2-7; tentatively, D is TRBD1 or TRBD2 (5 bases each). The length of the CDR3 is 13 residues. V was pared by 2 bases and J by 4 bases, with 9 bases between. Germline V gene data show CDR1 as SGHTA and CDR2 as FQGNSA. CDR3 protein: CASSLQRGYEQYF. The CDR3 DNA is TGTGCCAGCAGCTTACAGAGGGGATACGAGCAGTACTTC.

V and J are TRBV20-1 and TRBJ2-3, with D maybe TRBD1 (6 bases). V lost 2 bases and J lost 2, with 14 bases in between. The germline CDR1 and CDR2 sequences are DFQATT and SNEGSKA (reference sequence). The CDR3 runs to 15 residues. CDR3 region: CSARSPGVSTDTQYF. DNA of the CDR3: TGCAGTGCTAGATCACCAGGGGTCTCCACAGATACGCAGTATTTT.

This chain uses TRBV5-1 with TRBJ1-6; D might be TRBD1 (6 bases). The CDR3 has 15 residues. Trimming pared 4 bases from V and 4 bases from J, leaving 12 bases between. Germline V gene lookup returns CDR1 SGHRS and CDR2 YFSETQ. This CDR3 reads CASSLEGVYNSPLHF. DNA for the CDR3: TGCGCCAGCAGCCTGGAGGGGGTTTATAATTCACCCCTCCACTTT. The whole variable domain, remainder taken from reference TRBV5-1 and TRBJ1-6, is KAGVTQTPRYLIKTRGQQVTLSCSPISGHRSVSWYQQTPGQGLQFLFEYFSETQRNKGNFPGRFSGRQFSNSRSEMNVSTLELGDSALYLCASSLEGVYNSPLHFGNGTRLTVT.

This chain uses TRBV7-9 with TRBJ2-1; D gene ambiguous. CDR1 and CDR2 from the germline V gene are SEHNR and FQNEAQ (reference sequence). This CDR3 comprises 12 residues. Trimming pared 1 base from V and 10 bases from J, leaving 8 bases between. In DNA form, the CDR3 reads TGTGCCAGCAGCTTAGGGCGCTTGGAGCAGTTCTTC. As protein: CASSLGRLEQFF. The full variable domain, completed using reference TRBV7-9 and TRBJ2-1, is DTGVSQNPRHKITKRGQNVTFRCDPISEHNRLYWYRQTLGQGPEFLTYFQNEAQLEKSRLLSDRFSAERPKGSFSTLEIQRTEQGDSAMYLCASSLGRLEQFFGPGTRLTVL.

The chain uses TRBV5-8 and TRBJ2-7, with 8 nucleotides matching TRBD1. The CDR3 has 15 amino acids. Trimming took 2 bases from V and 7 from J; bases not matched to a gene: 11. The germline CDR1 and CDR2 sequences are SGHTS and YDEGEE. The CDR3 DNA reads as TGTGCCAGCAGCTTCGACAGGGGCTCCTCTACGGAGCAGTACTTC. The encoded protein is CASSFDRGSSTEQYF. The full variable domain, completed using reference TRBV5-8 and TRBJ2-7, is EAGVTQSPTHLIKTRGQQATLRCSPISGHTSVYWYQQALGLGLQFLLWYDEGEERNRGNFPPRFSGRQFPNYSSELNVNALELEDSALYLCASSFDRGSSTEQYFGPGTRLTVT.

This sequence joins TRBV6-1 and TRBJ1-2; TRBD1 matches 8 bases. The ends lost 6 bases at V and 0 bases at J; junction bases unmatched: 3. The CDR3 has 14 residues. Germline assignment: CDR1 MNHNS and CDR2 SASEGT. The CDR3 DNA follows: TGTGCCAGCAGCGACAGGGGAGCTAACTATGGCTACACCTTC. Translated: CASSDRGANYGYTF.

In this sample, this clonotype turned up once. The J gene is TRBJ2-7, the V gene TRBV7-9; a weak D match, TRBD1 (5 bases). Deletions cut 5 bases from V and 6 bases from J, with 17 bases between. The CDR3 has 14 amino acids. CDR1 is SEHNR, CDR2 FQNEAQ, per germline (reference sequence). Here the CDR3 reads CASSPGGVTGEQYF. CDR3 nucleotides: TGTGCCAGCAGCCCCGGCGGAGTAACAGGCGAGCAGTACTTC.

The chain links TRBV7-6 to TRBJ1-1; D may be TRBD1 (5 bases). The CDR3 has 15 residues. Trimming shortened V by 4 bases and J by 5 bases, and 17 bases separated the two germline ends. Germline CDR1 reads SGHVS; CDR2 reads FNYEAQ. The CDR3 DNA is TGTGCCAGCAGCTCCACCCCCGGGGCTGGGACTGAAGCTTTCTTT. Translating gives CASSSTPGAGTEAFF.

The chain has TRBV10-3 and TRBJ1-3; D is undetermined. The V gene lost 2 bases and the J gene lost 3 bases, with 5 bases spanning the gap. Germline V gene data show CDR1 as ENHRY and CDR2 as SYGVKD. This CDR3 is 13 amino acids long. The CDR3 loop is CAISEGLGNTIYF. The CDR3 DNA reads TGTGCCATCAGTGAGGGTCTTGGAAACACCATATATTTT.

This clonotype turned up a few times. The chain combines TRBV12-3 or TRBV12-4 with TRBJ1-5; weak D call: TRBD1 (6 bases). The CDR3 has 14 amino acids. V was pared by 3 bases and J by 1 base, with 7 bases between. CDR3 protein: CASSFGQSNQPQHF. The CDR3 DNA follows: TGTGCCAGCAGTTTTGGACAGAGCAATCAGCCCCAGCATTTT.

The J gene is TRBJ1-1, the V gene TRBV4-3, with 7 bases lining up with TRBD1. The CDR3 consists of 20 residues. Germline V gene lookup returns CDR1 LGHNA and CDR2 YSLEER. The ends lost 3 bases at V and 1 base at J; junction bases unmatched: 20. DNA for the CDR3: TGCGCCAGCAGCCAGGCGACATTTCGGGGGCTGACAGGGAGGAACACTGAAGCTTTCTTT. Amino acid sequence: CASSQATFRGLTGRNTEAFF.

This rearrangement joins TRBV28 to TRBJ2-7; perhaps TRBD2 as D (5 bases). This CDR3 is built from 15 residues. V was pared by 4 bases and J by 7 bases, with 20 bases between. Germline-derived CDR1 and CDR2 are MDHEN and SYDVKM. The CDR3, as DNA: TGTGCCAGCAGTTCCCACCGGGCCCCTCGAGGGGAGCAGTACTTC. Translated, it gives CASSSHRAPRGEQYF.

This sequence joins TRBV5-1 and TRBJ2-4, with a tentative D call TRBD1 (6 bases). This CDR3 contains 15 residues. Trimming left V 1 base short and J 8 bases short, with 16 bases between. The germline V gene has CDR1 SGHRS and CDR2 YFSETQ. Here the CDR3 DNA reads TGCGCCAGCAGCTTGAATCGGGACAATTTTGACATTCAGTACTTC. It translates to CASSLNRDNFDIQYF.

CDR3 residues: CASSEEEGRNQPQHF. CDR3 coding DNA: TGTGCCAGCAGTGAAGAAGAGGGCCGCAATCAGCCCCAGCATTTT. The V call is TRBV2, the J call TRBJ1-5; the D is unclear. The CDR3 spans 15 residues. V was cut by 1 base and J by 2 bases, with 9 bases left in between. Per the germline V gene, CDR1 is SNHLY and CDR2 is FYNNEI.

The chain uses TRBV12-3 or TRBV12-4 and TRBJ2-5; TRBD2 matches at 7 bases. The trim removed 4 bases at V and 3 bases at J, leaving 14 bases unmatched. The CDR3 sequence is 17 residues long. The DNA of the CDR3 is TGTGCCAGCAGTTCGTTTGGGCGGGAGATATCGGAAGAGACCCAGTACTTC. This sequence encodes CASSSFGREISEETQYF.

The rearrangement joins TRBV13 to TRBJ1-4; D is possibly TRBD1 (6 bases). Trimming left V 4 bases short and J 5 bases short, with 17 bases between. CDR1 and CDR2 (germline): PRHDT, FYEKMQ (reference sequence). The CDR3 is 16 amino acids. Here the CDR3 DNA reads TGTGCCAGCAGCTCCCGGACAGAATGGGGAAATGAAAAACTGTTTTTT. Translated: CASSSRTEWGNEKLFF.

The chain is built from TRBV4-1 and TRBJ2-1; D is uncertain. The V end was cut by 7 bases, the J end by 2 bases, with 21 bases between. Looked up from germline, CDR1 is MGHRA and CDR2 is YSYEKL. The CDR3 consists of 17 residues. The CDR3 nucleotides read TGCGCCAGCAACTGGGTCTCTACGGGTGTAACCTACAATGAGCAGTTCTTC. This encodes CASNWVSTGVTYNEQFF.

This chain uses TRBV5-1 with TRBJ1-4; D might be TRBD1 (6 bases). CDR3 length: 17 amino acids. Per the germline V gene, CDR1 is SGHRS and CDR2 is YFSETQ. V dropped 4 bases and J dropped 0 bases, with 16 bases sitting between them. The CDR3 sequence: CASSLSGGAATNEKLFF. The CDR3 DNA is TGCGCCAGCAGCCTCTCTGGGGGGGCTGCAACTAATGAAAAACTGTTTTTT.

The chain uses TRBV2 and TRBJ2-2; D uncertain. Germline assignment: CDR1 SNHLY and CDR2 FYNNEI. V lost 8 bases and J lost 1, with 11 bases in between. The CDR3 sequence is 14 residues long. The CDR3 region has the DNA TGTGCCAGCGCTCGACTCCTGAACACCGGGGAGCTGTTTTTT. Its translation: CASARLLNTGELFF.

The chain combines TRBV20-1 with TRBJ2-7; TRBD2 is a possible D gene (5 bases). Germline CDR1 and CDR2: DFQATT and SNEGSKA (reference sequence). The CDR3 totals 12 residues. The ends were cut back, 3 bases at V and 4 bases at J, with 10 bases in the middle. The chain's CDR3 is CSARSGGYEQYF. CDR3 nucleotide sequence: TGCAGTGCTAGGTCGGGCGGGTACGAGCAGTACTTC.

The V and J genes are TRBV25-1 and TRBJ1-2, with D perhaps matching TRBD1 (6 bases). This CDR3 region has 16 residues. Germline V gene lookup returns CDR1 MGHDK and CDR2 SYGVNS. V was clipped by 4 bases and J by 4 bases, with 19 bases between them. CDR3 in amino acids: CASSGGMAGGGYGYTF. CDR3 nucleotides: TGTGCCAGCAGTGGAGGCATGGCAGGAGGGGGCTATGGCTACACCTTC.

A few counts support this clonotype. V and J are TRBV4-2 and TRBJ1-5; the D is unclear. The CDR3 spans 15 residues. V lost 5 bases and J lost 1, with 12 bases in between. Germline values: CDR1 LGHNA, CDR2 YNFKEQ. The CDR3 bases are TGTGCCAGCAGCGACACCGGGAAGAGCAATCAGCCCCAGCATTTT. As protein: CASSDTGKSNQPQHF.

The chain combines TRBV5-6 with TRBJ2-5; TRBD1 matches at 7 bases. Trimming at V came to 2 bases and at J to 5 bases, leaving 6 bases not matched to a gene. This CDR3 is built from 14 residues. Germline V gene sequence: CDR1 SGHDT, CDR2 YYEEEE. For the CDR3, the DNA is TGTGCCAGCAGCTTTACAGGGGTGAGGGAGACCCAGTACTTC. Amino acid sequence: CASSFTGVRETQYF.

This chain links TRBV6-5 with TRBJ1-6, with D tentatively TRBD1 (5 bases). The germline V and J ends were trimmed by 4 bases and 10 bases, with 14 bases remaining between them. Looked up from germline, CDR1 is MNHEY and CDR2 is SVGAGI. The CDR3 loop spans 14 amino acids. The CDR3 sequence: CASSSQGGQSPLHF. CDR3 DNA sequence: TGTGCCAGCAGTTCGCAGGGAGGGCAATCACCCCTCCACTTT.